The following is a T cell receptor beta chain sequence with its context. This specimen comes from a study of blood T cell repertoires in COVID-19. Generated by immunoSEQ multiplex PCR, the TCRdb table keeps only in-frame clones and is missing some. The data show fewer than 350,000 clones, roughly 90% seen once. Input material: PBMCs or T cells enriched from blood (not recorded which). This receptor was identified in a man in his sixties who had recovered from COVID-19.

CDR3 DNA: TGCGCCAGCAGCTTGATCCCCAGGGGCACCGGGGAGCTGTTTTTT. This sequence encodes CASSLIPRGTGELFF. V is TRBV5-1 and J is TRBJ2-2; tentative D call: TRBD1 (6 bases). V was shortened by 1 base and J by 4 bases, with 11 bases between the two germline ends. The CDR3 is 15 residues long. The germline V gene encodes CDR1 SGHRS and CDR2 YFSETQ.